This paragraph covers one T cell receptor (beta chain) sequence. What it recognizes is unknown. The sample is drawn from a study of blood T cell dynamics during melanoma immunotherapy. Study-wide findings and caveats: The most clonal sorted CD8+ subset, immune-effector cells, was closest to cell-free DNA CDR3 sequences.

Time point meaning: week 3, after first cycle of checkpoint inhibitor. Patients with prior systemic cancer treatment, concomitant immunosuppressants, or other active malignancies were excluded. Libraries were prepared by immunoSEQ multiplex PCR; TCRdb keeps only in-frame clonotypes and omits some of them. The sample includes 15,000 to 20,000 clones, about 94% seen only once; the top ten take around 0.2%. Sequenced material: effector memory CD8+ T cells from blood, taken from a patient treated with checkpoint blockade. This receptor was obtained from a human donor with melanoma.

Written as DNA, the CDR3 is TGTGCCAGCAGTTTATCCGGGGGAGCCTTGAACACTGAAGCTTTCTTT. Encoded protein: CASSLSGGALNTEAFF. The gene calls are TRBV28 and TRBJ1-1; D perhaps matches TRBD1 (5 bases). There are 16 residues in the CDR3. Germline V gene sequence: CDR1 MDHEN, CDR2 SYDVKM. Trimming left V 1 base short and J 0 bases short, with 12 bases between.